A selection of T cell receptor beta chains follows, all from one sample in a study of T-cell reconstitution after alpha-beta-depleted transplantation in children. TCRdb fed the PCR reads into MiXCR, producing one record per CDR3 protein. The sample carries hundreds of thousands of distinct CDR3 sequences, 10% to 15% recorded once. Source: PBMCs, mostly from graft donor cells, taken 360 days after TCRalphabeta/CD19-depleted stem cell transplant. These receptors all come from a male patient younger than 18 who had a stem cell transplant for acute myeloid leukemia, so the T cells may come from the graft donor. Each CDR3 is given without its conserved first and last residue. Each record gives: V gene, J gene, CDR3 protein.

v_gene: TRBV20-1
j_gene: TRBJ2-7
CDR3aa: SASRPSYAYEQY

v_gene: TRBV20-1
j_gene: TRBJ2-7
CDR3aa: SAPLIYEQY

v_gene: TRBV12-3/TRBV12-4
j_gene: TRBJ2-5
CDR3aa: ASSFSGLAGGIQETQY

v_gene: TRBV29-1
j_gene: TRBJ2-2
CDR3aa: SVVRPGHRNTGELF

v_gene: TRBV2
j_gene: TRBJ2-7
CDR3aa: AISRKDYPYEQY

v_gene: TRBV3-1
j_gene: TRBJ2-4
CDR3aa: ASSQDNRGQNIQY

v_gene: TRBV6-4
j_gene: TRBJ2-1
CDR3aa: ASSRRASGSSYNEQF

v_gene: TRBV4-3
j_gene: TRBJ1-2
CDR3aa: ASSQEDRAGYGYT

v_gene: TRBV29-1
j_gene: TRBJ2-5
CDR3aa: SVGIQTQY

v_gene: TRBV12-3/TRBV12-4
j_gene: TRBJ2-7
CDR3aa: ASSFGTGRYEQY

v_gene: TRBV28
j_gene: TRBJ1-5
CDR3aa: ASSLLGGGQPQH

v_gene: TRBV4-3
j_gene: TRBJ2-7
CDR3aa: ASSQHRTVLAYEQY

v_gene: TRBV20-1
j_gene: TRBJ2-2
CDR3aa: SARTSGRGWNTGELF

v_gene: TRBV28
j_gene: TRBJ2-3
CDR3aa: ASILDRDARGTDTQY

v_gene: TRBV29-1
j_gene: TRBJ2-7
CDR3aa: SVHDLDGRNEQY

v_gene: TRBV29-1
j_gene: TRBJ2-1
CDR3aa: SARDAGLGEQF

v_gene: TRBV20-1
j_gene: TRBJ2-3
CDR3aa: SARDLQLGTDTQY

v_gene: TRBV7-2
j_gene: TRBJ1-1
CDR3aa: ASSLSGQVEAF

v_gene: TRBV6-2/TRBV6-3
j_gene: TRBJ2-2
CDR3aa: ASSRTRSTGELF

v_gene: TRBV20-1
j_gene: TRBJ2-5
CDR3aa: SASSTETQY

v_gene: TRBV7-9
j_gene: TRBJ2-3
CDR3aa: ASSFVRVRTSGTSTDTQY

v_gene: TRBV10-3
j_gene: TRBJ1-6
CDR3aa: AISGAGEGSYNSPLH

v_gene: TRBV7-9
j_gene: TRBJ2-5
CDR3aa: ASSLAGGWETQY

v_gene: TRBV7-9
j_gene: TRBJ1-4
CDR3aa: ASSLGGPRLF

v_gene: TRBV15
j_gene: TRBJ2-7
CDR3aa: ATSRDLVPAGGDYYEQY

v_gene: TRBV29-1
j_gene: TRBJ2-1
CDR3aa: SVEFREPFYNEQF